This T cell receptor beta chain was captured in a study of CD8+CD57+ T cells in acquired aplastic anemia. On the study more broadly: Sorted CD4+ and CD8+ cells yielded around 3.2 ug of DNA on average.

Study observations and caveats: Overlap between patients and controls comprised just under 30 CD8+ CDR3 sequences.

This clonotype was recorded at least ten times. Its cognate antigen is unknown. This CDR3 has 16 residues. Germline trimming cut 2 bases from V and 5 bases from J; bases unmatched to any gene: 4. Germline V CDR1 and CDR2: MNHEY, SVGAGI. TCR beta VDJ and CDR3 profiling used genomic DNA as template. TCRdb re-called the reads with MiXCR, one entry per CDR3 protein. The repertoire holds a few hundred thousand distinct CDR3 sequences, with 40% to 60% as singletons. Selection for sequencing was limited to patients who had shown CD8+CD57+ cell expansion by flow cytometry. In all patients, the disease was severe acquired aplastic anemia.

This sequence joins TRBV6-5 and TRBJ2-3, with 13 bases fitting TRBD2. This clonotype was obtained from a human donor with aplastic anemia. Sequenced material: sorted CD4+, CD8+, or CD8+CD57+ T cells (not recorded which) from PBMCs. This CDR3 reads CASSYRGLAGRDTQYF. The CDR3, as DNA: TGTGCCAGCAGTTACCGGGGACTAGCGGGGAGAGATACGCAGTATTTT.